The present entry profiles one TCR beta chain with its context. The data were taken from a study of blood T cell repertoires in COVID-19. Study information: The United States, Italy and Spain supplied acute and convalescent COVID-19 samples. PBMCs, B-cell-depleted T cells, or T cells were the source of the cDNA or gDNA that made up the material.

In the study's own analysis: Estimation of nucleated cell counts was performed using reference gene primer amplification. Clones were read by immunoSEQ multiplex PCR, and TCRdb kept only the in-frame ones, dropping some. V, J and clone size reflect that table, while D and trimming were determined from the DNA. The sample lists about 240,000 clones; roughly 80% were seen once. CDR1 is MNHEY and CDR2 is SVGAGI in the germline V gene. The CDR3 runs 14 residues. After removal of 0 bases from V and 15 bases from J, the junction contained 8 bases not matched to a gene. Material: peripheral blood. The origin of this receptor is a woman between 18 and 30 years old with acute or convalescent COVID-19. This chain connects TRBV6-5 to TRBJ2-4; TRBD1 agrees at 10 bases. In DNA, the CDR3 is TGTGCCAGCAGTTACTCTGGGACAGGGGCCCTTAGGTACTTC. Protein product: CASSYSGTGALRYF.